These T cell receptor beta chains were read from a single sample in a study of T-cell memory formation after mild COVID-19. TCRdb called the 5' RACE reads again in MiXCR, with one record for every CDR3 protein. The table records 450,000 to 700,000 distinct CDR3 sequences, about a sixth of them present only once. The material sequenced was PBMCs or a T cell subset sorted from them (not recorded which). These receptors were taken from an adult woman who had mild COVID-19 (a few samples of this study predate the infection). Cell type and time point are not known. Each CDR3 is given with its conserved first and last residue. Fields, in order: J gene, D gene, CDR3 length, clone size, V gene, CDR3 DNA, CDR3 protein. The D gene is left open where the match is weak. Not every row has a clone size; where given, it reads once, few, many or a size class.

TRBJ2-1 TRBD2 13 few TRBV24-1 TGTGCCACCAGCTTATATGGGGGGGGTGAGCAGTTCTTC CATSLYGGGEQFF
TRBJ2-7 TRBD2 16 few TRBV6-5 TGTGCCAGCAGCGAACAGACTAGCGGATACGCCTACGAGCAGTACTTC CASSEQTSGYAYEQYF
TRBJ1-3 NA 11 many TRBV12-3/TRBV12-4 TGTGCCAGCAGCATCCGAAACACCATATATTTT CASSIRNTIYF
TRBJ1-2 TRBD1 14 NA TRBV6-5 TGTGCCAGCAGGCCGGTCGAGGGGGCGCTGGGCTACACCTTC CASRPVEGALGYTF
TRBJ2-1 NA 15 few TRBV24-1 TGTGCCACCAGTGATTTAGCGGTCCTATACAATGAGCAGTTCTTC CATSDLAVLYNEQFF
TRBJ2-1 TRBD1 13 NA TRBV12-5 TGTGCTAGTGGTTTGACAGGGGCCAATGAGCAGTTCTTC CASGLTGANEQFF
TRBJ2-7 NA 13 NA TRBV4-2 TGTGCCAGCAGCCAAGAAGTCTACTACGAGCAGTACTTC CASSQEVYYEQYF
TRBJ2-1 TRBD2 17 NA TRBV5-1 TGCGCCAGCAGCTCCACTGACGACATATGGGACTACGGTGAGCAGTTCTTC CASSSTDDIWDYGEQFF
TRBJ2-5 NA 16 NA TRBV12-5 TGTGCTAGTGGTTTGCCCTCCGACAGAATCCAAGAGACCCAGTACTTC CASGLPSDRIQETQYF
TRBJ2-7 TRBD2 15 NA TRBV7-9 TGTGCCAGCAGCTTAGGACTAGCGCAATCCTACGAGCAGTACTTC CASSLGLAQSYEQYF
TRBJ2-5 NA 17 NA TRBV7-2 TGTGCCAGCAGCTTAGCGGGGTATGCCGTACCGCGGGAGACCCAGTACTTC CASSLAGYAVPRETQYF
TRBJ2-7 NA 14 few TRBV6-5 TGTGCCAGCAGTTACTACGGCGGTGATGACGAGCAGTACTTC CASSYYGGDDEQYF
TRBJ2-7 TRBD2 13 NA TRBV10-3 TGTGCCATCAGTGTTTTGGCGGGAGACGAGCAGTACTTC CAISVLAGDEQYF
TRBJ2-1 NA 16 few TRBV20-1 TGCAGTGCTAGAATTAGGACCGGGAGAGTAAACAATGAGCAGTTCTTC CSARIRTGRVNNEQFF
TRBJ2-1 TRBD1 21 few TRBV20-1 TGCAGTGCTAGAGGGCCCGGGGGGACAGGGGGCAAAATGAGCTCCTACAATGAGCAGTTCTTC CSARGPGGTGGKMSSYNEQFF
TRBJ1-1 NA 14 NA TRBV7-9 TGTGCCAGCGGATGGAGGGGGGCGGACACTGAAGCTTTCTTT CASGWRGADTEAFF
TRBJ1-6 TRBD1 14 NA TRBV27 TGTGCCAGCAGTATAGGACAGGGGAATTCACCCCTCCACTTT CASSIGQGNSPLHF
TRBJ2-7 TRBD1 17 few TRBV19 TGTGCCAGTAGTACACGCGCGGGACAGGGAAATTCCTACGAGCAGTACTTC CASSTRAGQGNSYEQYF
TRBJ1-2 NA 16 few TRBV4-3 TGCGCCAGCAGCCAAGATCATGGGGATACTGCCTATGGCTACACCTTC CASSQDHGDTAYGYTF
TRBJ1-5 NA 14 NA TRBV29-1 TGCAGCGTTAGAAGAGGGGGGGAGGGACAGCCCCAGCATTTT CSVRRGGEGQPQHF
TRBJ2-1 TRBD2 14 NA TRBV2 TGTGCCAGCAGTGTCATGGGGGGGAAGAATGAGCAGTTCTTC CASSVMGGKNEQFF
TRBJ1-1 NA 13 once TRBV5-4 TGTGCCAGCAGCGTTGACGGATACACTGAAGCTTTCTTT CASSVDGYTEAFF
TRBJ2-7 TRBD1 14 few TRBV7-9 TGTGCCAGCAGCACCGGGGACAGGGTCTACGAGCAGTACTTC CASSTGDRVYEQYF
TRBJ2-1 TRBD2 15 NA TRBV11-3 TGTGCCAGCAGCTTAGTTAGCGGGGACTACAATGAGCAGTTCTTC CASSLVSGDYNEQFF
TRBJ2-7 TRBD2 16 NA TRBV5-6 TGTGCCAGCAGCCACGGGACTAGCGGGAGAGGATACGAGCAGTACTTC CASSHGTSGRGYEQYF
TRBJ2-7 TRBD1 18 NA TRBV5-1 TGCGCCAGCAGCCTAATACCCCCGGGACAGGCGCTCTCCTACGAGCAGTACTTC CASSLIPPGQALSYEQYF
TRBJ2-7 NA 15 NA TRBV7-9 TGTGCCAGCAGCTTCGGGACGGAGAGCTCCTACGAGCAGTACTTC CASSFGTESSYEQYF
TRBJ2-7 TRBD1 15 NA TRBV7-2 TGTGCCAGCAGCTTCCGACAGGGGGGCTCCTACGAGCAGTACTTC CASSFRQGGSYEQYF
TRBJ2-5 NA 15 NA TRBV9 TGTGCCAGCAGCTCTCTGGCGACTGGGGGGGAGACCCAGTACTTC CASSSLATGGETQYF
TRBJ2-7 NA 14 NA TRBV24-1 TGTGCCACCAGTGCCCAAGACAGGGAGGACGAGCAGTACTTC CATSAQDREDEQYF
TRBJ2-7 NA 14 NA TRBV12-3/TRBV12-4 TGTCCCAGCGGTGGGCAGAGTAACTCCTACGAGCAGTACTTC CPSGGQSNSYEQYF
TRBJ1-2 TRBD1 15 NA TRBV2 TGTGCCAGCACCCCGAGGGACAGGGCTTACTATGGCTACACCTTC CASTPRDRAYYGYTF
TRBJ1-3 NA 20 few TRBV21-1 TGTGCCAGCAGCAGCCCCCAGGGGTTCTCTGTCCCGAGCTCTGGAAACACCATATATTTT CASSSPQGFSVPSSGNTIYF
TRBJ2-3 TRBD2 17 NA TRBV6-2/TRBV6-3 TGTGCCAGCACTGAGCGACCTTCGGGACTAGGGGGAGATACGCAGTATTTT CASTERPSGLGGDTQYF
TRBJ2-5 NA 15 many TRBV7-2 TGTGCCAGCAGCTCTAACAGGAATTACCAAGAGACCCAGTACTTC CASSSNRNYQETQYF
TRBJ2-7 TRBD2 14 many TRBV29-1 TGCAGCGTTGGACTAGCGGGAGGTTCCTACGAGCAGTACTTC CSVGLAGGSYEQYF
TRBJ2-1 TRBD2 14 many TRBV7-3 TGTGCCAGCAGCCTCAGCGGGGCTTACAATGAGCAGTTCTTC CASSLSGAYNEQFF
TRBJ2-5 TRBD2 16 few TRBV4-1 TGCGCCAGCAGCCAAGTGGTTATAGCGGGTAGGGAGACCCAGTACTTC CASSQVVIAGRETQYF
TRBJ1-1 TRBD1 15 NA TRBV15 TGTGCCACCAGCAAATCACAGGGGATGAACACTGAAGCTTTCTTT CATSKSQGMNTEAFF
TRBJ1-2 TRBD1 13 NA TRBV20-1 TGCAGTGCTAGGGGGGACAGGCCTTATGGCTACACCTTC CSARGDRPYGYTF
TRBJ1-2 TRBD1 14 NA TRBV6-2/TRBV6-3 TGTGCCAGCAGTTACTCGACAGGGGGCGGTGGCTACACCTTC CASSYSTGGGGYTF
TRBJ2-3 TRBD1 13 many TRBV7-8 TGTGCCAGCAGCTACGGGACAGCAGATACGCAGTATTTT CASSYGTADTQYF